Presented here are 26 T cell receptor beta chains from one specimen sequenced in a study of OX40 agonist ivuxolimab in advanced cancers. Here immunoSEQ multiplex PCR was the method, and the copy in TCRdb shows in-frame clones only, minus some. The sample includes over 60,000 clones, 80% to 90% of them seen just once. This specimen consisted of CD4+ or CD8+ T cells sorted from blood, obtained in a trial of the OX40 agonist ivuxolimab. These receptors were taken from an adult with an advanced solid tumor such as melanoma, head and neck, liver or kidney cancer.

For this clone: Lacking the conserved final phenylalanine or tryptophan, this CDR3 likely reflects a read error. It is unclear where the CDR3 begins or ends on the DNA, so no DNA is shown, and the CDR3 is as TCRdb lists it. CDR3 loop: CASKETGGSGRPPNL. V usage is TRBV7-2 and J usage is TRBJ2-7; the table's D call TRBD2 went unverified against the DNA. The CDR3 adds up to 15 amino acids, both ends counted. In germline, CDR1 is SGHTA, CDR2 FQGNSA.

The V and J genes are TRBV7-2 and TRBJ2-2, with TRBD1 matching 9 bases. The trim removed 3 bases at V and 4 bases at J, leaving 12 bases unmatched. Germline CDR1 SGHTA, CDR2 FQGNSA. The CDR3 loop spans 18 amino acids. The chain's CDR3 is CASSFFAPGQGLTGELFF. The CDR3 DNA is TGTGCCAGCAGCTTCTTCGCTCCGGGACAGGGCCTCACCGGGGAGCTGTTTTTT.

This clone was picked up a small number of times. This chain uses TRBV18 with TRBJ2-7, with 10 positions matching TRBD2. Trimming removed 2 bases from V and 3 bases from J; junction bases left unmatched: 10. This CDR3 is built from 17 residues. Germline V CDR1 and CDR2: KGHSH, LQKENI. The DNA of the CDR3 is TGTGCCAGCTCACCAAGGGTGAGCGGGAGGGGTTACTACGAGCAGTACGTC. Its protein is CASSPRVSGRGYYEQYV.

The chain joins TRBV25-1 to TRBJ2-1; D ambiguous. This CDR3 spans 12 amino acids. Looked up from germline, CDR1 is MGHDK and CDR2 is SYGVNS. V gave up 7 bases and J gave up 10 bases, with 14 bases separating them. CDR3 protein: CASTNWKEEQFF. CDR3 bases: TGTGCCAGCACCAATTGGAAGGAAGAGCAGTTCTTC.

This clone was seen a single time. The chain recombines TRBV5-1 with TRBJ2-1, with 7 bases aligning to TRBD1. Looked up from germline, CDR1 is SGHRS and CDR2 is YFSETQ. V gave up 5 bases and J gave up 8 bases; unmatched junction bases: 19. CDR3 length: 17 amino acids. The CDR3 sequence is CASSFNSYRDSYDEQFF. CDR3 in DNA: TGCGCCAGCAGTTTCAACTCGTACCGGGACAGCTATGATGAGCAGTTCTTC. Using reference TRBV5-1 and TRBJ2-1 for the parts outside the CDR3, the full variable domain is KAGVTQTPRYLIKTRGQQVTLSCSPISGHRSVSWYQQTPGQGLQFLFEYFSETQRNKGNFPGRFSGRQFSNSRSEMNVSTLELGDSALYLCASSFNSYRDSYDEQFFGPGTRLTVL.

This chain joins TRBV9 and TRBJ2-4; D possibly corresponds to TRBD1 (5 bases). This CDR3 has 15 amino acids. Trimming removed 0 bases at V and 10 bases at J, with 17 bases between. CDR1 and CDR2 from the germline V gene are SGDLS and YYNGEE. CDR3 protein: CASSVGAGSILIQYF. The DNA for the CDR3 is TGTGCCAGCAGCGTAGGGGCAGGGTCTATACTAATTCAGTACTTC.

This clone occurred once. This CDR3 reads CASSFGSGGDYNEQFF. Written as DNA, the CDR3 is TGTGCCAGCAGCTTCGGTAGCGGGGGGGACTACAATGAGCAGTTCTTC. V is TRBV5-4 and J is TRBJ2-1; 11 bases agree with TRBD2. The J segment lost 3 bases and the V segment lost 2 bases, leaving 4 bases of the junction unmatched. This CDR3 contains 16 residues. From germline, CDR1 is SGHNT and CDR2 YYREEE (reference sequence).

About this clone: This same CDR3 is encoded by further DNA sequences in the sample. The CDR3, as DNA: TGTGCCAGCGGCGGAAATGAGCAGTTCTTC. Residues: CASGGNEQFF. V is TRBV2 and J is TRBJ2-1; unclear D gene. Germline loops: CDR1 SNHLY, CDR2 FYNNEI. V lost 8 bases to trimming and J lost 7 bases, with 6 bases between them. CDR3 length equals 10 residues.

This chain joins TRBV7-7 and TRBJ1-3; the D is unclear. Germline CDR1 is SSHAT and CDR2 is FNYEAQ (reference sequence). V was cut by 1 base and J by 0 bases, with 4 bases left in between. The CDR3 totals 14 residues. The CDR3 sequence is CASSLDPSGNTIYF. For the CDR3, the DNA is TGTGCCAGCAGCTTAGACCCCTCTGGAAACACCATATATTTT.

The chain recombines TRBV5-1 with TRBJ1-2; 7 nucleotides align to TRBD1. Germline V gives CDR1 SGHRS, CDR2 YFSETQ. This CDR3 comprises 15 residues. Trimming at V came to 4 bases and at J to 4 bases, leaving 10 bases not matched to a gene. The CDR3 reads CASSPATGKAYGYTF. CDR3 nucleotide sequence: TGCGCCAGCAGCCCTGCGACAGGGAAGGCCTATGGCTACACCTTC.

The chain uses TRBV9 and TRBJ2-1; D gene ambiguous. Germline assignment: CDR1 SGDLS and CDR2 YYNGEE. CDR3 length equals 13 residues. V was trimmed by 1 base and J by 5 bases, leaving 7 bases between them. CDR3: CASSVYYHNEQFF. The CDR3 DNA is TGTGCCAGCAGCGTATACTACCACAATGAGCAGTTCTTC.

The table lists this clone with a count of one. This chain connects TRBV7-9 to TRBJ2-3; a possible D gene is TRBD2 (5 bases). CDR3 length: 14 residues. V was trimmed by 5 bases and J by 0 bases, leaving 9 bases between them. The germline V gene has CDR1 SEHNR and CDR2 FQNEAQ (reference sequence). CDR3 bases: TGTGCCAGCAGCGGGAGCGGTAGCACAGATACGCAGTATTTT. Translating gives CASSGSGSTDTQYF.

V and J are TRBV30 and TRBJ2-2, with 11 nucleotides matching TRBD2. V dropped 0 bases and J dropped 6; count of bases not matched to a gene: 3. CDR1 is GTSNPN and CDR2 is SVGIG in the germline V gene (reference sequence). The CDR3 runs 15 residues. CDR3 DNA sequence: TGTGCCTGGAGTGTACGACTAGCGGGGTCCGGGGAGCTGTTTTTT. This encodes CAWSVRLAGSGELFF.

The chain combines TRBV7-9 with TRBJ1-6, with 10 bases lining up with TRBD1. The CDR3 is made up of 14 amino acids. Germline V gene data show CDR1 as SEHNR and CDR2 as FQNEAQ (reference sequence). After removal of 8 bases from V and 9 bases from J, the junction contained 7 bases not matched to a gene. The CDR3 DNA reads as TGTGCCAGCGGGGCCGGGACAGGGGTTTCACCCCTCCACTTT. Translation: CASGAGTGVSPLHF. The full variable domain, with the rest looked up from reference TRBV7-9 and TRBJ1-6, is DTGVSQNPRHKITKRGQNVTFRCDPISEHNRLYWYRQTLGQGPEFLTYFQNEAQLEKSRLLSDRFSAERPKGSFSTLEIQRTEQGDSAMYLCASGAGTGVSPLHFGNGTRLTVT.

The rearrangement links TRBV5-8 to TRBJ2-4, with D unresolved. The CDR3 is 16 amino acids. With 0 bases removed from V and 4 bases from J, the gap between germline ends came to 14 bases. Germline V CDR1 and CDR2: SGHTS, YDEGEE. The CDR3 loop reads CASSLGSLSRKNIQYF. CDR3 nucleotides: TGTGCCAGCAGCTTGGGCAGTCTCTCCCGAAAAAACATTCAGTACTTC.

V gene TRBV27 combines with J gene TRBJ1-5, with TRBD1 matching 9 bases. J was trimmed by 6 bases and V by 6 bases; bases with no gene match: 9. CDR3 length: 15 amino acids. Germline assignment: CDR1 MNHEY and CDR2 SMNVEV (reference sequence). CDR3 sequence reads: CASRRLGQGSQPQHF. CDR3 DNA sequence: TGTGCCAGCAGACGACTAGGACAGGGGAGTCAGCCCCAGCATTTT.

With regard to this clone: At the DNA level, this CDR3 is encoded by other sequences in the same sample as well. The V gene is TRBV6-1, the J gene TRBJ1-1; D gene uncertain. Deletions cut 4 bases from V and 0 bases from J, with 6 bases between. This CDR3 comprises 13 residues. CDR1 and CDR2 from the germline V gene are MNHNS and SASEGT. The CDR3 region is CASSGVLNTEAFF. Written as DNA, the CDR3 is TGTGCCAGCAGTGGCGTCTTGAACACTGAAGCTTTCTTT.

The chain uses TRBV27 and TRBJ1-2; 7 nucleotides agree with TRBD1. V was clipped by 4 bases and J by 8 bases; unmatched bases: 7. CDR3 length: 13 amino acids. The germline gives CDR1 MNHEY, CDR2 SMNVEV (reference sequence). Written as DNA, the CDR3 is TGTGCCAGCAGTTCGCGGACAGGCCCGGGCTACACCTTC. Protein product: CASSSRTGPGYTF.

The chain recombines TRBV5-1 with TRBJ1-6; D is perhaps TRBD1 (6 bases). Trimming removed 4 bases at V and 8 bases at J, with 16 bases between. CDR1 and CDR2 from the germline V gene are SGHRS and YFSETQ. The CDR3 spans 15 residues. The CDR3 sequence: CASSGGGNRDSPLHF. CDR3 DNA sequence: TGCGCCAGCAGCGGAGGGGGTAATCGGGATTCACCCCTCCACTTT.

The chain carries TRBV15 and TRBJ1-5; D unclear. The CDR3 extends over 15 amino acids. V shed 0 bases and J shed 4 bases, with 10 bases lying between them. Germline V gene data show CDR1 as LNHNV and CDR2 as YYDKDF (reference sequence). This chain's CDR3 is CATSRDVIPNQPQHF. CDR3 sequence (DNA): TGTGCCACCAGCAGAGATGTAATACCAAATCAGCCCCAGCATTTT.

This clone was seen a single time. This sequence joins TRBV5-4 and TRBJ2-5, with a weak D call TRBD2 (5 bases). Germline lookup yields CDR1 SGHNT and CDR2 YYREEE (reference sequence). V was clipped by 7 bases and J by 7 bases, with 20 bases between them. This CDR3 contains 14 residues. The CDR3 DNA reads as TGTGCCAGCCGCACCTTTGAAGGAGGCGGGACCCAGTACTTC. This encodes CASRTFEGGGTQYF.

Comment on this clone: The junction does not match germline at one end; this may be a read error. The chain employs TRBV7-2 and TRBJ2-2; TRBD2 aligns across 11 bases. The length of the CDR3 is 15 residues. Germline loops: CDR1 SGHTA, CDR2 FQGNSA. CDR3 loop: CASSLAGGTGGELFF. In DNA form, the CDR3 reads TGTGCCAGCAGCCTAGCGGGAGGTACGGGCGGGGAGCTGTTTTTT.

V gene TRBV6-1 combines with J gene TRBJ1-5; D ambiguous. The CDR3 loop spans 14 amino acids. Germline assignment: CDR1 MNHNS and CDR2 SASEGT. V shed 2 bases and J shed 13 bases, with 18 bases lying between them. The CDR3 is CASSERTAGSTQHF. DNA of the CDR3: TGTGCCAGCAGTGAAAGAACCGCCGGGAGCACTCAGCATTTT.

The chain joins TRBV18 to TRBJ2-1; possibly TRBD1 or TRBD2 for D (5 bases each). Germline assignment: CDR1 KGHSH and CDR2 LQKENI. The CDR3 is 18 amino acids. Trimming pared 0 bases from V and 8 bases from J, leaving 23 bases between. The CDR3 sequence is CASSPPYRRSIPFDEQFF. CDR3 coding DNA: TGTGCCAGCTCACCACCCTACAGGAGGTCCATACCTTTTGATGAGCAGTTCTTC.

This chain links TRBV2 with TRBJ1-2; the D gene is possibly TRBD1 (6 bases). CDR1 is SNHLY and CDR2 is FYNNEI in the germline V gene. CDR3 size: 13 residues. Trimming stripped 4 bases from V and 5 bases from J, with 11 bases between. The CDR3 DNA reads TGTGCCAGCAGTGGGGGGACACATTATGGCTACACCTTC. Translation: CASSGGTHYGYTF.

The chain combines TRBV6-6 with TRBJ2-7, with D tentatively TRBD2 (6 bases). CDR1 and CDR2 from the germline V gene are MNHNY and SVGAGI (reference sequence). The V gene lost 8 bases and the J gene lost 4 bases, with 21 bases spanning the gap. CDR3 length: 15 residues. As DNA, the CDR3 is TGTGCCAGCGGGGGGACCCCAGGCTCTCCTTACGAGCAGTACGTC. It specifies CASGGTPGSPYEQYV.